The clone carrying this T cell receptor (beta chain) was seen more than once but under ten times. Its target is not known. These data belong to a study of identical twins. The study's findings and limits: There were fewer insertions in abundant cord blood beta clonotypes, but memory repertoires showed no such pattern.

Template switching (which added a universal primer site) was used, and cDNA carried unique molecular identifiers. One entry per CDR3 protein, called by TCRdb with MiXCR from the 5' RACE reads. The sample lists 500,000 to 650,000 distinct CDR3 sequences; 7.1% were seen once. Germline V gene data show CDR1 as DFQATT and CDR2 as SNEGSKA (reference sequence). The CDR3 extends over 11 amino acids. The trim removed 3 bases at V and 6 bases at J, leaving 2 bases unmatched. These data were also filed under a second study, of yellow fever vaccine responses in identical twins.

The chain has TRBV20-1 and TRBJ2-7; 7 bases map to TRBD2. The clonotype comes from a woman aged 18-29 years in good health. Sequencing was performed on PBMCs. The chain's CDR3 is CSARTSREQYF. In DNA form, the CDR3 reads TGCAGTGCTAGGACTAGCCGCGAGCAGTACTTC.